This entry features one TCR beta chain sequence. This specimen belongs to a study of T cells expressing NK-cell markers. Turning to the study itself: Cells sorted as CD3+CD56+NKG2C+, CD3+CD56+NKG2C- and CD3+CD56-NKG2C+ T cells supplied the TCR beta repertoires.

TCRdb re-called the 5' RACE reads and catalogs CDR3 proteins one per entry, DNA excluded. The sample table includes about half a million distinct CDR3 sequences. CDR3 length: 14 amino acids. Germline lookup yields CDR1 SGHVS and CDR2 FQNEAQ. The sequence came from a woman between 50 and 59 years old in good health. Input material: blood T cells: a sorted CD56 or NKG2C T cell subset, CD4+ or CD8+ T cells, or bulk PBMC T cells (not recorded which). This rearrangement joins TRBV7-8 to TRBJ1-2. CDR3 in amino acids: CASSDIIQGYGYTF.